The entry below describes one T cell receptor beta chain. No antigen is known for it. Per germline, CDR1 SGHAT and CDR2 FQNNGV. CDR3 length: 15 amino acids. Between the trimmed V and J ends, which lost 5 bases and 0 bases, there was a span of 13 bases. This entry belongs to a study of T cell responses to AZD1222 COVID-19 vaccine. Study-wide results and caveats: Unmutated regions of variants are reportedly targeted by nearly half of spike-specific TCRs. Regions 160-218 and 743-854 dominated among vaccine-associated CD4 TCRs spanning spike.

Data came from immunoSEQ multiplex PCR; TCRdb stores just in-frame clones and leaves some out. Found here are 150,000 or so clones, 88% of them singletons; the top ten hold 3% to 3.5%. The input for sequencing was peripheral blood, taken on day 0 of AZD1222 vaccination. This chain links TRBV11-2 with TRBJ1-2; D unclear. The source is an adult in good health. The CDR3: CASSTLDRPNYGYTF. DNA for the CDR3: TGTGCCAGCAGCACCTTAGACCGTCCTAACTATGGCTACACCTTC.